This TCR beta chain was profiled in a study of blood T cell repertoires in COVID-19. About the research overall: T cells, B-cell-depleted T cells, or PBMCs provided the cDNA or gDNA that served as material.

This clone was seen a handful of times. The repertoire was sequenced with immunoSEQ multiplex PCR; TCRdb's copy has only in-frame clones and lacks some. Of about 180,000 clones in the sample, about 88% are singletons; the top ten hold 2.5% to 3.5%. This CDR3 has 16 residues. Germline V lookup: CDR1 SGHNT, CDR2 YENEEA. V was cut by 4 bases and J by 3 bases, with 18 bases left in between. This sequence joins TRBV11-3 and TRBJ1-2; D possibly corresponds to TRBD1 (5 bases). The sequenced sample was peripheral blood. This TCR came from a woman younger than 45 with active or convalescent COVID-19. This chain's CDR3 is CASSYRRGEGDYGYTF. The CDR3 DNA sequence: TGTGCCAGCAGCTACCGAAGAGGGGAGGGAGACTATGGCTACACCTTC. Full variable domain (remainder filled in from reference TRBV11-3 and TRBJ1-2): EAGVVQSPRYKIIEKKQPVAFWCNPISGHNTLYWYLQNLGQGPELLIRYENEEAVDDSQLPKDRFSAERLKGVDSTLKIQPAELGDSAVYLCASSYRRGEGDYGYTFGSGTRLTVV.